One sample yielded the 3 T cell receptor beta chains listed below, sequenced in a study of tumor and adjacent non-tumor tissue in lung cancer. RNA was extracted from bulk tissue without any cell sorting. This non-tumor lung sample came from over 3 cm beyond the tumor edge. Three rounds of nested PCR, following a modified ARM-PCR protocol, produced the TCRbeta library. TCRdb ran MiXCR on the multiplex PCR reads and lists one entry per CDR3 protein. This sample has more than 75,000 distinct CDR3 sequences, with roughly 78% found just once. Sequences were obtained from distant non-tumor lung tissue. These TCRs come from a man aged 60 to 75 with small cell lung cancer.

The chain is built from TRBV29-1 and TRBJ1-5, with D unclear. Germline CDR1 SQVTM, CDR2 ANQGSEA. The V end was cut by 4 bases, the J end by 4 bases, with 14 bases between. This CDR3 comprises 14 residues. The CDR3 sequence is CSVVEQRMNQPQHF. The CDR3 region has the DNA TGCAGCGTTGTAGAACAGAGGATGAATCAGCCCCAGCATTTT.

As concerns this clonotype: This CDR3 fails to terminate in the conserved phenylalanine or tryptophan, so it likely reflects a read error. It is unclear where the CDR3 begins or ends on the DNA, so no DNA is shown, and the CDR3 is as TCRdb lists it. This rearrangement joins TRBV6-6 to TRBJ2-2; the table names TRBD2, a call not compared with the DNA. CDR1 is MNHNY, CDR2 SVGAGI, per germline (reference sequence). The CDR3 length is 16 residues, termini included. This CDR3 reads CASSTPKGGPGGELFV.

The chain has TRBV2 and TRBJ2-7; the D gene could be TRBD1 or TRBD2 (5 bases each). The V gene's germline CDR1 is SNHLY and CDR2 FYNNEI. The CDR3 is 13 amino acids. The CDR3: CTTSLGVGYEQYV. CDR3 nucleotides: TGTACCACCTCGTTGGGGGTAGGGTACGAGCAATACGTC.